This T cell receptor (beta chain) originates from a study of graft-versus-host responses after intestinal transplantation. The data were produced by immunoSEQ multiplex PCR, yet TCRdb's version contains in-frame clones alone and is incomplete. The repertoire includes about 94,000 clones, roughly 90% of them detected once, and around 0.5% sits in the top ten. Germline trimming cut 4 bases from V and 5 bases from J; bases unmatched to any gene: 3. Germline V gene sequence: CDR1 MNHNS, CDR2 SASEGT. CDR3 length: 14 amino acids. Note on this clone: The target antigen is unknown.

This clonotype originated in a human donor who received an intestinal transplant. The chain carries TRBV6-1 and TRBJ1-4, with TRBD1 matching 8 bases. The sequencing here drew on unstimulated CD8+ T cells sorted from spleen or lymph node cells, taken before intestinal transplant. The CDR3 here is CASSVGTGNEKLFF. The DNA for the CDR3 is TGTGCCAGCAGTGTCGGGACAGGAAATGAAAAACTGTTTTTT.